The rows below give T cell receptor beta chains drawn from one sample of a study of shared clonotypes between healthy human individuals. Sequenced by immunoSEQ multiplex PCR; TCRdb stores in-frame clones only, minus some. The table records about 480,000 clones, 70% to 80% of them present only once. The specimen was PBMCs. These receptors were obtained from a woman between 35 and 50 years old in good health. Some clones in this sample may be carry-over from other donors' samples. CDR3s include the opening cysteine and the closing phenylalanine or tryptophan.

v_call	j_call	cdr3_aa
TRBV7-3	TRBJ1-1	CASSSEMNTEAFF
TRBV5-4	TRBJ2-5	CASSFGKQAETQYF
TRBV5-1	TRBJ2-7	CASSLVAGSTMGEQYF
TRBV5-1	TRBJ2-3	CASSLGLAGGTDTQYF
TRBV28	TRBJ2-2	CASSINTINTGELFF
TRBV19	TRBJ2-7	CASSKDLSNYEQYF
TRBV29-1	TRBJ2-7	CSVALGISYEQYF
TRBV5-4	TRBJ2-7	CASSPGRDSFYEQYF
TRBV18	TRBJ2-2	CASSLQGLAALTGELFF
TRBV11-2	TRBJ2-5	CASSLGPTGETQYF
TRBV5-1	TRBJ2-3	CASSSGTSVTDTQYF
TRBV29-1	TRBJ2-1	CSVFPKGGLSDEQFF
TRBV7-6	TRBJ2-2	CASSPDRSTGELFF
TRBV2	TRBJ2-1	CASSGLYSYNEQFF
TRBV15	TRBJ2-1	CATSGWGQSNEQFF
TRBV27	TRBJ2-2	CASSLLDRGISRDWNTGELFF
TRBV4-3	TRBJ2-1	CASSQGGSYNEQFF
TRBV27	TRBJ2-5	CASSFRGWETQYF
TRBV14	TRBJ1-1	CASSRTLGGLDTEAFF
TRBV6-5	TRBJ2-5	CASSPLLAQETQYF
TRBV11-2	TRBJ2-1	CASSSSGDRGTGYYNEQFF
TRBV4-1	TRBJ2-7	CASSQDRDSGRGYEQYF
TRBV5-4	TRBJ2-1	CASSLLAYSYNEQFF
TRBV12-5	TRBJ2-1	CASGFDVTGVLNEQFF
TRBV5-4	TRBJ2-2	CASSSPPGQSNTGELFF
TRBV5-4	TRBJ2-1	CASSSWANEQFF
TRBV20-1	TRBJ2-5	CSAGGRETQYF
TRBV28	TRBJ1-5	CASSPHMEGSQPQHF